The T cell receptor (beta chain) described here comes from a study of read filtering for tumor transcriptome and immune sequencing. Looking at the study overall: The cohort had more than 16 men and roughly 13 women aged about 45 to 90, mean roughly 71 years. After DNase treatment, RNA was made into whole-transcriptome libraries. General study points: Dropping single-read clonotypes raised IR-seq and RNA-seq shared-clonotype correlation.

The sample holds many counts of this clonotype. Its antigen is currently unknown. From roughly 0.4 ug of RNA, a library with molecular barcoded alpha/delta and beta/gamma adaptors was made. TCRdb reanalysed the reads using MiXCR and keeps one entry per CDR3 protein. The profile covers over 80,000 distinct CDR3 sequences, with around an eighth appearing a single time and about 16% taken by the ten largest. The CDR3 sequence is 15 residues long. V shed 9 bases and J 8 bases; nucleotides not matched to a gene: 15. From germline, CDR1 is MGHDK and CDR2 SYGVNS. The specimen sequenced was a population of CD138-negative cells sorted from bone marrow. This chain connects TRBV25-1 to TRBJ2-1; 8 bases agree with TRBD1. The TCR sequence derives from a donor at least 40 years old with multiple myeloma. The CDR3 coding sequence is TGTGCCAGTCATATCAGGGGGCGCGTTGTATATGAGCAGTTCTTC. Residues: CASHIRGRVVYEQFF.